This T cell receptor (beta chain) originates from a study of T cells in Graves' hyperthyroidism and ophthalmopathy. RNA transcripts provided the source from which TCR beta CDR3 regions were amplified. The HTBI set primed first-round TCR CDR3 RT-PCR. TCRdb re-analysed the multiplex PCR reads in MiXCR, keeping a single row per CDR3 protein. The table includes 150,000 or so distinct CDR3 sequences, around 20% detected once. Subjects aged 18 to 65 presented with newly diagnosed hyperthyroidism of less than 2 months' duration. Sample collection date corresponds to first hyperthyroidism diagnosis, prior to any ophthalmopathy symptoms. Concerning this clonotype: Antigen unknown.

Whole-study results and caveats: Expanded thyroid clonotypes (above 0.001) were mostly also found in blood. Researchers report that a 13 V-J model separated ophthalmopathy from stable hyperthyroidism.

Germline V CDR1 and CDR2: SGHRS, YFSETQ. V lost 0 bases and J lost 8; bases outside the gene matches: 14. The CDR3 consists of 17 residues. Input material: blood. The sequence was collected from a woman between 45 and 65 years old with Graves' hyperthyroidism that later progressed to Graves' ophthalmopathy. The V and J genes are TRBV5-1 and TRBJ1-2; the match to TRBD1 covers 9 bases. The CDR3 region is CASSLDGTGRIKDGYTF. CDR3 bases: TGCGCCAGCAGCTTGGACGGGACAGGGAGGATTAAGGACGGCTACACCTTC.